These 21 T cell receptor beta chains were sequenced from one sample in a study of blood T cell repertoires in COVID-19. Here immunoSEQ multiplex PCR was the method, and the copy in TCRdb shows in-frame clones only, minus some. Of about 170,000 clones in the sample, about four fifths were seen once. Specimen: peripheral blood. Every receptor here comes from a man aged 35 to 55 who had recovered from COVID-19.

The chain employs TRBV5-1 and TRBJ1-3; D might be TRBD1 (5 bases). The CDR3 length is 17 residues. Germline assignment: CDR1 SGHRS and CDR2 YFSETQ. V dropped 3 bases and J dropped 0 bases, with 16 bases sitting between them. The CDR3 nucleotides read TGCGCCAGCAGCTCCTCGCAGGGAAGAAGCTCTGGAAACACCATATATTTT. The encoded protein is CASSSSQGRSSGNTIYF.

The chain employs TRBV19 and TRBJ2-2, with D possibly being TRBD1 (7 bases). This CDR3 comprises 17 residues. Between the trimmed V and J ends, which lost 11 bases and 2 bases, there was a span of 24 bases. CDR1 is LNHDA and CDR2 is SQIVND in the germline V gene (reference sequence). The CDR3 sequence is CAELGGREDSNTGELFF. In nucleotides, the CDR3 is TGTGCCGAACTAGGGGGCAGGGAGGATTCAAACACCGGGGAGCTGTTTTTT. The full variable domain, in which reference TRBV19 and TRBJ2-2 provide the parts outside the CDR3, is DGGITQSPKYLFRKEGQNVTLSCEQNLNHDAMYWYRQDPGQGLRLIYYSQIVNDFQKGDIAEGYSVSREKKESFPLTVTSAQKNPTAFYLCAELGGREDSNTGELFFGEGSRLTVL.

V is TRBV12-3 or TRBV12-4 and J is TRBJ2-1; 7 bases map to TRBD2. The CDR3 length is 13 residues. Trimming removed 3 bases from V and 10 bases from J; junction bases left unmatched: 6. CDR3 region: CASSFSGEGEQFF. CDR3 DNA sequence: TGTGCCAGCAGTTTTTCGGGGGAGGGCGAGCAGTTCTTC.

V is TRBV13 and J is TRBJ2-1, with a weak D call TRBD2 (7 bases). Trimming left V 5 bases short and J 8 bases short, with 16 bases between. This CDR3 comprises 14 residues. Per germline, CDR1 PRHDT and CDR2 FYEKMQ (reference sequence). CDR3 loop: CASSGDPGGDEQFF. The CDR3 DNA sequence: TGTGCCAGCAGCGGGGACCCGGGGGGCGATGAGCAGTTCTTC.

The V and J genes are TRBV5-6 and TRBJ1-1; 7 bases fit TRBD1. Per the germline V gene, CDR1 is SGHDT and CDR2 is YYEEEE. CDR3 size: 15 residues. V lost 5 bases and J lost 0; bases outside the gene matches: 7. DNA of the CDR3: TGTGCCAGCAGGACAGGGTTGGGAGTGAACACTGAAGCTTTCTTT. As protein: CASRTGLGVNTEAFF.

This rearrangement joins TRBV6-6 to TRBJ2-7; D remains unclear. The V and J ends lost 9 bases and 1 base respectively, with 4 bases between them. Germline values: CDR1 MNHNY, CDR2 SVGAGI (reference sequence). The CDR3 is 10 amino acids. CDR3 amino acids: CASQSYEQYF. CDR3 nucleotide sequence: TGTGCCAGTCAGTCCTACGAGCAGTACTTC.

The V and J genes are TRBV28 and TRBJ2-5, with D perhaps TRBD1 (5 bases). CDR3 length: 14 residues. Trimming pared 6 bases from V and 7 bases from J, leaving 18 bases between. Germline lookup yields CDR1 MDHEN and CDR2 SYDVKM. The CDR3 is CASSPPGLKTTQYF. Written as DNA, the CDR3 is TGTGCCAGCAGCCCTCCAGGGCTCAAGACGACCCAGTACTTC.

This chain links TRBV6-6 with TRBJ1-3; D uncertain. Germline-derived CDR1 and CDR2 are MNHNY and SVGAGI (reference sequence). Deletions cut 0 bases from V and 5 bases from J, with 11 bases between. The CDR3 is 15 residues long. The CDR3 coding sequence is TGTGCCAGCAGTTACTCCCCTGGAGGGCGAAACACCATATATTTT. This gives the protein CASSYSPGGRNTIYF.

Worth noting for this clone: The identical CDR3 is also encoded by other nucleotide sequences in the sample. The J gene is TRBJ2-1, the V gene TRBV5-1, with 11 nucleotides matching TRBD2. Looked up from germline, CDR1 is SGHRS and CDR2 is YFSETQ. The ends lost 0 bases at V and 7 bases at J; junction bases unmatched: 3. This CDR3 has 15 residues. The CDR3 sequence is CASSLGGTSGNEQFF. The CDR3 DNA reads TGCGCCAGCAGCTTGGGGGGGACTAGCGGAAATGAGCAGTTCTTC.

J is TRBJ1-2 and V is TRBV2; 7 bases align to TRBD1. Germline V gene data show CDR1 as SNHLY and CDR2 as FYNNEI. V was pared by 9 bases and J by 7 bases, with 5 bases of the junction left unmatched. The CDR3 totals 11 residues. CDR3 bases: TGTGCCAGTCAAAGGGGGCTTGGCTACACCTTC. Its protein is CASQRGLGYTF.

The J gene is TRBJ2-1, the V gene TRBV24-1, with 10 nucleotides matching TRBD1. The CDR3 extends over 13 amino acids. Germline V gives CDR1 KGHDR, CDR2 SFDVKD. With V trimmed by 5 bases and J by 10 bases, 4 bases remained unmatched. This CDR3 is CATSGQGADEQFF. DNA for the CDR3: TGTGCCACCAGTGGACAGGGGGCCGACGAGCAGTTCTTC.

This clone was counted only a few times. The chain couples TRBV29-1 to TRBJ2-1; 8 bases match TRBD1. V shed 5 bases and J 0 bases; nucleotides not matched to a gene: 3. The CDR3 runs to 14 residues. CDR1 is SQVTM and CDR2 is ANQGSEA in the germline V gene. The CDR3 coding sequence is TGCAGCGTTTTGGGACAGGTCTCCTACAATGAGCAGTTCTTC. Amino acids: CSVLGQVSYNEQFF.

The chain couples TRBV29-1 to TRBJ2-3, with TRBD1 identical over 8 bases. The germline CDR1 and CDR2 sequences are SQVTM and ANQGSEA. The CDR3 has 13 residues. Unmatched junction bases numbered 3, after V lost 2 bases and J lost 5 bases. The CDR3 region is CSVEQGAVDTQYF. The CDR3 coding sequence is TGCAGCGTTGAACAGGGGGCAGTAGATACGCAGTATTTT.

This rearrangement joins TRBV7-3 to TRBJ1-5; no reliable D call. V was trimmed by 2 bases and J by 6 bases, leaving 8 bases between them. The CDR3 runs 13 residues. Germline values: CDR1 SGHTA, CDR2 FQGTGA. CDR3: CASSLGSGQPQHF. CDR3 coding DNA: TGTGCCAGCAGCTTAGGTAGTGGTCAGCCCCAGCATTTT.

The chain couples TRBV7-9 to TRBJ2-5; D possibly corresponds to TRBD1 (7 bases). Germline values: CDR1 SEHNR, CDR2 FQNEAQ (reference sequence). The CDR3 loop spans 12 amino acids. V was cut by 5 bases and J by 9 bases, with 13 bases left in between. The CDR3 DNA follows: TGTGCCAGCAGCCAAGACAGGGAGGCCCAGTACTTC. Translated: CASSQDREAQYF.

In the case of this clone: Different DNA sequences within this sample yield the same CDR3. This chain joins TRBV6-2 or TRBV6-3 and TRBJ1-2, with D uncertain. CDR3 size: 13 residues. CDR1 and CDR2 from the germline V gene are MNHEY and SVGEGT. Trimming left V 6 bases short and J 2 bases short, with 10 bases between. CDR3 protein: CASSPQKNYGYTF. In nucleotides, the CDR3 is TGTGCCAGCAGCCCCCAGAAGAACTATGGCTACACCTTC.

CDR3 in DNA: TGTGCCAGCAGTTTGCAGCGGGGAGGTACGCAGTATTTT. It is translated as CASSLQRGGTQYF. J is TRBJ2-3 and V is TRBV6-5; 7 bases agree with TRBD2. In germline, CDR1 is MNHEY, CDR2 SVGAGI. After removal of 4 bases from V and 8 bases from J, the junction contained 6 bases not matched to a gene. CDR3 size: 13 residues.

This chain uses TRBV15 with TRBJ2-4; 9 nucleotides align to TRBD2. The CDR3 totals 15 residues. Per germline, CDR1 LNHNV and CDR2 YYDKDF (reference sequence). The junction had 6 bases not matched to a gene; V was cut back by 0 bases and J by 9 bases. The CDR3 region has the DNA TGTGCCACCAGCAGAGATTTTAGCGGGAGCTCCATTCAGTACTTC. Encoded protein: CATSRDFSGSSIQYF.

V and J are TRBV15 and TRBJ1-2, with D possibly matching TRBD1 (6 bases). CDR3 length equals 13 residues. The V gene lost 2 bases and the J gene lost 5 bases, with 9 bases spanning the gap. The germline V gene has CDR1 LNHNV and CDR2 YYDKDF (reference sequence). The CDR3 DNA reads TGTGCCACCAGCAGAACCGGACAGTATGGCTACACCTTC. Amino acids: CATSRTGQYGYTF.

This chain connects TRBV9 to TRBJ2-2, with 7 bases matching TRBD1. The CDR3 runs 16 residues. The ends lost 0 bases at V and 7 bases at J; junction bases unmatched: 9. Germline-derived CDR1 and CDR2 are SGDLS and YYNGEE. For the CDR3, the DNA is TGTGCCAGCAGCGTAGAAGGGGGCATTCGTAACGGGGAGCTGTTTTTT. Protein: CASSVEGGIRNGELFF.

The gene calls are TRBV29-1 and TRBJ1-2, with D possibly being TRBD1 (6 bases). This CDR3 comprises 12 residues. V shed 5 bases and J shed 5 bases, with 12 bases lying between them. In germline, CDR1 is SQVTM, CDR2 ANQGSEA. CDR3: CSVLQGGYGYTF. CDR3 DNA sequence: TGCAGCGTTTTACAGGGAGGGTATGGCTACACCTTC.